The T cell receptor beta chain described here comes from a study of T cell responses to AZD1222 COVID-19 vaccine. Study-level results: Every sample of the repertoires postdated the peak T cell response. AZD1222 recipients seropositive at baseline numbered only 5 to 7. A mostly white British donor set with more females was recruited, and clonal diversity was possibly underestimated. Spike-spanning, vaccine-associated CD4 TCRs were dominant at 160-218 and 743-854.

To note about this clone: Antigen: not known.

Profiled with immunoSEQ multiplex PCR; TCRdb holds only in-frame clones, not every one. The table shows 100,000 to 150,000 clones, with about 94% occurring only once. This CDR3 spans 15 amino acids. V dropped 5 bases and J dropped 0 bases, with 10 bases sitting between them. CDR1 and CDR2 from the germline V gene are LNHDA and SQIVND (reference sequence). The clonotype originates from an adult in good health. The chain employs TRBV19 and TRBJ1-4; D unclear. Material: peripheral blood, obtained on day 0 of AZD1222 vaccination. The CDR3 bases are TGTGCCAGTAGTTTCTCAGATGCAACTAATGAAAAACTGTTTTTT. Protein: CASSFSDATNEKLFF.